This TCR beta chain was captured in a study of siplizumab effects on memory and regulatory T cells. Per the germline V gene, CDR1 is SEHNR and CDR2 is FQNEAQ (reference sequence). The CDR3 extends over 16 amino acids. Trimming pared 0 bases from V and 0 bases from J, leaving 9 bases between. With respect to this clone: Different DNA sequences within this sample yield the same CDR3.

The protocol was immunoSEQ multiplex PCR, while the TCRdb copy is restricted to in-frame clones and leaves out a portion. This table holds 60,000 to 65,000 clones, roughly 85% found once. The clonotype was recovered from a human donor in good health. The chain links TRBV7-9 to TRBJ1-3; D is perhaps TRBD1 (5 bases). Sequenced sample: memory CD4+ T cells sorted from blood. As DNA, the CDR3 is TGTGCCAGCAGCTTAGCTCCAGGGCCCTCTGGAAACACCATATATTTT. This encodes CASSLAPGPSGNTIYF.